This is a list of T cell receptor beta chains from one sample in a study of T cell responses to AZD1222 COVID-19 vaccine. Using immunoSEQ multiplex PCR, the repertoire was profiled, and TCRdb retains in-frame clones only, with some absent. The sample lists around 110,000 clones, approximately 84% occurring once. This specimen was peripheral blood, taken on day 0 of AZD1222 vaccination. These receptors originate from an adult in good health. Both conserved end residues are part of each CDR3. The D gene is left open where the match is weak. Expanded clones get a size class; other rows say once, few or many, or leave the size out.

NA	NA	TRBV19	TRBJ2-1	TGTGCCAGTAGTATTGGACTAAATGAGCAGTTCTTC	CASSIGLNEQFF
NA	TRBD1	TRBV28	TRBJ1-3	TGTGCCAGCAGTCAGCAGGGACAGGTCTTCTCTGGAAACACCATATATTTT	CASSQQGQVFSGNTIYF
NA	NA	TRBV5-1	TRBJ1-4	TGCGCCAGCAGCTTGGGCAGGGGTGAAGAAAAACTGTTTTTT	CASSLGRGEEKLFF
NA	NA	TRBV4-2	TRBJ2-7	TGTGCCAGCAGCCTGGATGGCGAGCAGTACTTC	CASSLDGEQYF
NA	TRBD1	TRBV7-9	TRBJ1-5	TGTGCCAGCGGACAGGGGGCTATGGATCAGCCCCAGCATTTT	CASGQGAMDQPQHF
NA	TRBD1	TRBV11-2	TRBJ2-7	TGTGCCAGCAGCGTGACAGGGGGCTCCTACGAGCAGTACTTC	CASSVTGGSYEQYF
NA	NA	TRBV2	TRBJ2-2	TGTGCCAGCAGTCCGCAGGGCACCGGGGAGCTGTTTTTT	CASSPQGTGELFF
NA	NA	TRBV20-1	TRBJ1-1	TGCAGTGCTAGAATAGGGATGGGAGCTTTCTTT	CSARIGMGAFF
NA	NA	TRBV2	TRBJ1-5	TGTGCCAGCAGTGACTCGACTCCCTACCAGCCCCAGCATTTT	CASSDSTPYQPQHF
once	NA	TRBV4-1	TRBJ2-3	TGCGCCAGCAGCCAAGGGCGCACAGATACGCAGTATTTT	CASSQGRTDTQYF
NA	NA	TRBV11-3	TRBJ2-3	TGTGCCAGCAGCTACGCCACTAGAACGGATACGCAGTATTTT	CASSYATRTDTQYF
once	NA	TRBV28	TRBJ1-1	TGTGCCAGCAGTTTTGCAGGCCGTACTGAAGCTTTCTTT	CASSFAGRTEAFF
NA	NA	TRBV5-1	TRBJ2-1	TGCGCCTCCAGGGACTCAGAATACAATGAGCAGTTCTTC	CASRDSEYNEQFF
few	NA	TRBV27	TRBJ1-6	TGTGCCAGCAGTTTCAGGGACTATTCACCCCTCCACTTT	CASSFRDYSPLHF
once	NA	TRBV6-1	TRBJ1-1	TGTGCCAGCAGTGAAGGGTATCGGAACACTGAAGCTTTCTTT	CASSEGYRNTEAFF
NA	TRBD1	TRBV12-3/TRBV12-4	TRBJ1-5	TGTGCCAGCACCCGGACAGGAGGTCAGCCCCAGCATTTT	CASTRTGGQPQHF
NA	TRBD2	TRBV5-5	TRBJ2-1	TGTGCCAGCAGCTGGGGGGGACTCCAGCAGTTCTTC	CASSWGGLQQFF
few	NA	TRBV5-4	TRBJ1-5	TGTGCCAGCAGCTTGGACCCAGCGACAGATCAGCCCCAGCATTTT	CASSLDPATDQPQHF
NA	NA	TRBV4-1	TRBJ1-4	TGCGCCAGCAGCCTATTCCAGGGGTTTGGTGAAAAACTGTTTTTT	CASSLFQGFGEKLFF
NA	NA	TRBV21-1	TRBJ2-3	TGTGCCAGCATCAAGTGGGGCAGGGGTTTTGATACGCAGTATTTT	CASIKWGRGFDTQYF
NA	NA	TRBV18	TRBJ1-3	TGTGCCAGCTCACCACGGGCGGGGAGTGGAAACACCATATATTTT	CASSPRAGSGNTIYF
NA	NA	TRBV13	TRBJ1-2	TGTGCCAGCAGCTTAGGGCAGGGCTACACCTTC	CASSLGQGYTF
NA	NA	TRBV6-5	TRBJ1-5	TGTGCCAGCAGTCAAACCCTTGGACAGAATCAGCCCCAGCATTTT	CASSQTLGQNQPQHF
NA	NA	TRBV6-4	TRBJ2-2	TGTGCCAGCAGTGAAGGGTTAAACACCGGGGAGCTGTTTTTT	CASSEGLNTGELFF
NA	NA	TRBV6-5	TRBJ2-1	TGTGCCAGCAGTTTAAGGAATGAGCAGTTCTTC	CASSLRNEQFF
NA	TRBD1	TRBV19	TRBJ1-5	TGTGCCGTCAGGGGGAATGAGGCCCAGCATTTT	CAVRGNEAQHF
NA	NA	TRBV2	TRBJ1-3	TGTGCCAGCAGTGAAACCCAGAGAAACACCATATATTTT	CASSETQRNTIYF
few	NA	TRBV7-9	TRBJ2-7	TGTGCCAGCAGCCTCCAAACTTACGAGCAGTACTTC	CASSLQTYEQYF
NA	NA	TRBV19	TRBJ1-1	TGTGCCAGTAGTACGGGACCCCTAACTTTAGCTTTCTTT	CASSTGPLTLAFF
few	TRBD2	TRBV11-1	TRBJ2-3	TGTGCCAGCAGCTTGCCTAGGGGAGGGGCAGATACGCAGTATTTT	CASSLPRGGADTQYF
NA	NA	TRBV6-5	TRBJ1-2	TGTGCCAGCAGTTACGGGGGGCCTAACTATGGCTACACCTTC	CASSYGGPNYGYTF
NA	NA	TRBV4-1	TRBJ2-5	TGCGCCAGCAGCCAAGGGGTGACACGAACGACAGAGACCCAGTACTTC	CASSQGVTRTTETQYF
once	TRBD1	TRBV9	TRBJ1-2	TGTGCCAGCAGCGTAGATCCGGACAGGTCGAACTATGGCTACACCTTC	CASSVDPDRSNYGYTF
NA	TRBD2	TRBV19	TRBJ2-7	TGTGCCAGTAGTCCCTCGGGCGGGGGAAGCTACGAGCAGTACTTC	CASSPSGGGSYEQYF
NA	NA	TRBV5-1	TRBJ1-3	TGCGCCAGCAGCCGACACAGTGATTCTGGAAACACCATATATTTT	CASSRHSDSGNTIYF
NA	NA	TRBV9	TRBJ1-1	TGTGCCAGCAGCGTAGTCCCCTTTCCGGCGGCGGGAATGAACACTGAAGCTTTCTTT	CASSVVPFPAAGMNTEAFF
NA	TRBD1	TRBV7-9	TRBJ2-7	TGTGCCAGCAGCTTGGACAGGGGGTCCGAACGGAACTTC	CASSLDRGSERNF
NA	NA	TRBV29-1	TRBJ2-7	TGCAGCGTCGCACCAGACTCCTACGAGCAGTACTTC	CSVAPDSYEQYF
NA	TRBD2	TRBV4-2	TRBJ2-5	TGTGCCAGCAGCCGGGATGTGCCGGGACTAGCGGCGAAAGAGACCCAGTACTTC	CASSRDVPGLAAKETQYF
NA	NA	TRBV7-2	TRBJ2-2	TGTGCCAGCAGCTTCGCAGCGAACACCGGGGAGCTGTTTTTT	CASSFAANTGELFF
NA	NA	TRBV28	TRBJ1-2	TGTGCCAGCAGTTTAAGTAATGGCTACACCTTC	CASSLSNGYTF
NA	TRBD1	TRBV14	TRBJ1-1	TGTGCCAGCAGCCAAGGGTTTGTGGACAGGGGGAACACTGAAGCTTTCTTT	CASSQGFVDRGNTEAFF
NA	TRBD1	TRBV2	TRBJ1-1	TGTGCCAGCAGAAAACAGGGGGCGCTCACTGAAGCTTTCTTT	CASRKQGALTEAFF